This TCR beta chain was identified in a study of blood T cells in healthy people across ages. General study points: Observed TCR beta diversity showed a strong correlation with the percentage of naive T cells as measured by flow cytometry. Estimated diversity, derived from one million T cells, was regarded as an underestimate.

To note about this clonotype: Its specificity is unknown.

The authors ran a second PCR of roughly 6 to 11 cycles using a sample-barcoded 5' primer and a J-beta primer mix. TCRdb ran MiXCR on the 5' RACE reads and lists one entry per CDR3 protein. The profile covers just over 1 million distinct CDR3 sequences, with more than 35% appearing a single time and about 20% taken by the ten largest. Sample donors were healthy Caucasian individuals that came from Russia, aged roughly 6 to 95. The origin of this receptor is a woman aged 60-70 years in good health. Input material: blood.

The CDR3 protein is CASSSSGTVGETQYF. DNA of the CDR3: TGTGCCAGCAGCTCCTCCGGGACTGTCGGGGAGACCCAGTACTTC. The chain has TRBV7-3 and TRBJ2-7, with D perhaps matching TRBD2 (6 bases). The J call may be incorrect, as the DNA end agrees better with TRBJ2-5. CDR1 is SGHTA and CDR2 is FQGTGA in the germline V gene. The CDR3 covers 15 residues.